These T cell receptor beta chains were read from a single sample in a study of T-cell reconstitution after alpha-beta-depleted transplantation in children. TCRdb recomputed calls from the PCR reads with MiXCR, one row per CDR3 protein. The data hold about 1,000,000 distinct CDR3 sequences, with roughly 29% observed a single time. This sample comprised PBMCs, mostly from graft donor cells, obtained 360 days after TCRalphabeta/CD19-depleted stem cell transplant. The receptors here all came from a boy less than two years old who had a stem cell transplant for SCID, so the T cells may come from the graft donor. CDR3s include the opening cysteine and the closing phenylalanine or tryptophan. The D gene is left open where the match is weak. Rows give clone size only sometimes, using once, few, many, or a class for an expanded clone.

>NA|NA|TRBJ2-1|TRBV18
TGTGCCAGCTCACCACCGGTCCAGCCCTACAATGAGCAGTTCTTC
CASSPPVQPYNEQFF
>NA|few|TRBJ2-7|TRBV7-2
TGTGCCAGCAGCTCGGCTAGGGGTGTCGAGCAGTACTTC
CASSSARGVEQYF
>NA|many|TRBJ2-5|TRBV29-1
TGCAGCGTGCAGGGTGGCCAAGAGACCCAGTACTTC
CSVQGGQETQYF
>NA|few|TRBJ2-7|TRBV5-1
TGCGCCAGCAGCTTGGTTGGCTCTCTCTCCTACGAGCAGTACTTC
CASSLVGSLSYEQYF
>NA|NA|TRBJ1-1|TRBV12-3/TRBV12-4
TGTGCCAGCAGACCCTATGGCGGTGAAGCTTTCTTT
CASRPYGGEAFF
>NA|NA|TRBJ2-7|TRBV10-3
TGTGCCATCAGTGAGTCGGGACCGAGGGACGAGCAGTACTTC
CAISESGPRDEQYF
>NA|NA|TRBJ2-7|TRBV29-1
TGCAGCGTTGATGACGCATCCTACGAGCAGTACTTC
CSVDDASYEQYF
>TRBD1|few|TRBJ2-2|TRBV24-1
TGTGCCACCAGTGATTCGTGGACAGGGATGACCGGGGAGCTGTTTTTT
CATSDSWTGMTGELFF
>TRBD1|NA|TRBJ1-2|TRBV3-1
TGTGCCAGCAGCCAAGTTTTACACAGGGGGCATGGCTACACCTTC
CASSQVLHRGHGYTF
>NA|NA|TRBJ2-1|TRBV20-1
TGCAGTGCTGATCCCCGAGCCCCCTACAATGAGCAGTTCTTC
CSADPRAPYNEQFF
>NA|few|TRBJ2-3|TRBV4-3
TGCGCCAGCAGCCAAGATTCAACCCCGATGCTCACAGATACGCAGTATTTT
CASSQDSTPMLTDTQYF
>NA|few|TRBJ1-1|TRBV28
TGTGCCAGCAGCATAATGGAGAACACTGAAGCTTTCTTT
CASSIMENTEAFF
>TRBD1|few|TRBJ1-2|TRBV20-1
TGCAGTGCTGAGTACACAGGGGTTGGGTATGGCTACACCTTC
CSAEYTGVGYGYTF
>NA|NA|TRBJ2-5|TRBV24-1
TGTGCCACCAGTGAAAGGGCTTCGACAGGCCGCTGGGAGACCCAGTACTTC
CATSERASTGRWETQYF
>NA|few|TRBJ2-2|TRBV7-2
TGTGCCAGCAGCCCGGACGGTCGGGGCGGGGAGCTGTTTTTT
CASSPDGRGGELFF
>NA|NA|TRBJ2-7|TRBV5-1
TGCGCCAGCAGCCTAATTACGAATTCCTGGGGAGTCCACGAGCAGTACTTC
CASSLITNSWGVHEQYF
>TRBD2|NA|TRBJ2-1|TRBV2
TGTGCCAGCAGTGAAACGGGACTAATCGGTGAGCAGTTCTTC
CASSETGLIGEQFF
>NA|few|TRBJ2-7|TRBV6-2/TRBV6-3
TGTGCCAGCAGTATATACAGGGACTACGAGCAGTACTTC
CASSIYRDYEQYF
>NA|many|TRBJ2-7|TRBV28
TGTGCCAGCTTACCGGGACTGCGCCTATCAGGGCAGTACTTC
CASLPGLRLSGQYF
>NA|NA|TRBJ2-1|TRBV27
TGTGCCAGCAGTCCAATACAGGGCAGGGCTGAGCAGTTCTTC
CASSPIQGRAEQFF
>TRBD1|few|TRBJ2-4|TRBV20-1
TGCAGTGCTAGTCGACAGGGCAAAAACATTCAGTACTTC
CSASRQGKNIQYF
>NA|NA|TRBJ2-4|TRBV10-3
TGTGCCATCAGTGAGCGGGGAAGGGGATTTCAGTACTTC
CAISERGRGFQYF
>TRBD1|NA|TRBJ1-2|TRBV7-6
TGTGCCAGCAGCGCCCGGACAGGGGATGGCTACACCTTC
CASSARTGDGYTF
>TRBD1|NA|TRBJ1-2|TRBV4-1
TGCGCCAGCAGCCAAGAATGGGACAGCTATGGCTACACCTTC
CASSQEWDSYGYTF
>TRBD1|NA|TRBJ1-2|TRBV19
TGTGCCAGTGGCGAGACCTTGGACAGGCCCTCCTTC
CASGETLDRPSF